This T cell receptor (beta chain) is from a study of T cell repertoires in cytomegalovirus infection. CDR1 and CDR2 from the germline V gene are SNHLY and FYNNEI. Trimming left V 5 bases short and J 1 base short, with 6 bases between. The CDR3 has 13 amino acids. A word on this clonotype: What it recognizes is unknown.

TCRdb redid the calling of the reads with MiXCR, one entry per CDR3 protein. This sample yields roughly 990,000 distinct CDR3 sequences, of which around 32% are seen a single time; roughly an eighth belongs to the top ten. The chain employs TRBV2 and TRBJ1-5; D call uncertain. The sequence derives from a human donor in good health (CMV status not recorded). Some clones in this sample may be carry-over from other donors' samples. The sequences come from cultured CD8+ T cells from PBMCs, collected from culture after CMV antigen stimulation. The DNA for the CDR3 is TGTGCCAGCAGTCCTACGAGCAATCAGCCCCAGCATTTT. Protein: CASSPTSNQPQHF.